What follows are 20 T cell receptor beta chains derived from one specimen sequenced in a study of T cells in women clearing cervical HPV infection. Using immunoSEQ multiplex PCR, the repertoire was profiled, and TCRdb retains in-frame clones only, with some absent. This sample's table reports approximately 33,000 clones. The sample taken for sequencing was blood buffy coat. These receptors were taken from a woman aged 18 to 75 with a cervical HPV16 infection that either progressed to CIN3+ or cleared (not recorded which).

Worth noting for this clone: The missing CDR3 end, 3 residues past where the read stops, is filled in from the germline J gene. V gene TRBV2 combines with J gene TRBJ2-2; D might be TRBD2 (5 bases). Germline V lookup: CDR1 SNHLY, CDR2 FYNNEI. With 6 bases removed from V and 7 bases from J, the gap between germline ends came to 12 bases. The CDR3 length is 13 residues. The sequenced CDR3 bases are TGTGCCAGCAGCGCGGGCAGAAACGGGGAG. Residues: CASSAGRNGE. The full CDR3 is CASSAGRNGELFF.

As regards this clone: Read sequence stops 3 residues before the CDR3 end, and the germline J gene provides the missing end. This chain links TRBV10-1 with TRBJ2-2; 7 nucleotides align to TRBD1. CDR3 length equals 13 residues. Losses at the gene ends were 6 bases for V and 4 bases for J; bases not matched to a gene: 2. CDR1 and CDR2 (germline): WNHNN, SYGVQD (reference sequence). CDR3 bases read: TGCGCCAGCAGCAGGACAGGCACCGGGGAG. Protein: CASSRTGTGE. In full, the CDR3 reads CASSRTGTGELFF.

A remark on this clone: The read finishes 3 residues shy of the CDR3 end, and the germline J gene is used to complete it. The J gene is TRBJ2-7, the V gene TRBV20-1; possibly TRBD2 for D (6 bases). This CDR3 is built from 15 residues. The germline V gene has CDR1 DFQATT and CDR2 SNEGSKA (reference sequence). Trimming took 0 bases from V and 4 from J, leaving 16 bases between them. The CDR3 loop reads CSARDYERASYEQYF. The sequenced CDR3 bases are TGCAGTGCTAGAGATTATGAGCGGGCCTCTTACGAG.

On this clone itself: The CDR3 is cut off 3 residues early in the read; its end comes from the germline J gene. Other DNA sequences in the sample encode the same CDR3. The chain is built from TRBV18 and TRBJ1-2; D call uncertain. Germline values: CDR1 KGHSH, CDR2 LQKENI. CDR3 length equals 14 residues. The sequenced CDR3 bases are TGTGCCAGCTCACCTAGCGGCTACACAGATACC. As protein: CASSPSGYTDT. The whole CDR3 region reads CASSPSGYTDTYTF.

On this clone: Sequencing ends 3 residues short of the CDR3 end; the germline J gene provides the rest. V is TRBV7-6 and J is TRBJ1-1; perhaps TRBD1 as D (5 bases). Trimming cost V 1 base and J 0 bases, with 6 bases left between them. Germline V gene data show CDR1 as SGHVS and CDR2 as FNYEAQ. CDR3 size: 14 residues. CDR3 bases read: TGTGCCAGCAGCTTAGACAGGATGAACACTGAA. This encodes CASSLDRMNTE. The full CDR3 is CASSLDRMNTEAFF. Drawing the rest from reference TRBV7-6 and TRBJ1-1, the complete variable domain is GAGVSQSPRYKVTKRGQDVALRCDPISGHVSLYWYRQALGQGPEFLTYFNYEAQQDKSGLPNDRFSAERPEGSISTLTIQRTEQRDSAMYRCASSLDRMNTEAFFGQGTRLTVV.

Regarding this clone: The DNA ends 3 residues before the CDR3 does, and the rest of the CDR3 is filled in from the germline J gene. The rearrangement uses TRBV6-2 or TRBV6-3 and TRBJ2-3; the match to TRBD1 covers 9 bases. V lost 6 bases to trimming and J lost 2 bases; unmatched junction nucleotides: 3. Germline loops: CDR1 MNHEY, CDR2 SVGEGT. The CDR3 has 14 amino acids. The covered CDR3 bases are TGTGCCAGCAGAAGACAGGGGGTCACAGATACG. Its protein is CASRRQGVTDT. The full CDR3 protein reads CASRRQGVTDTQYF.

Comments on this clone: The sequenced fragment ends 3 residues before the CDR3 boundary, so the rest is inferred from the germline J gene. This chain joins TRBV7-9 and TRBJ2-3, with D possibly TRBD2 on 5 matching bases. CDR3 size: 15 residues. CDR1 SEHNR and CDR2 FQNEAQ come from the germline V gene (reference sequence). The sequenced CDR3 bases are TGTGCCAGCAGCCCCGGTGGAGGTAGCAATCAGCCG. Translated, it gives CASSPGGGSNQP. The full-length CDR3 reads as CASSPGGGSNQPQYF.

In the case of this clone: The DNA ends 3 residues before the CDR3 does, and the rest of the CDR3 is filled in from the germline J gene. The chain recombines TRBV18 with TRBJ1-2; a possible D gene is TRBD1 (5 bases). The CDR3 contains 16 residues. V was pared by 6 bases and J by 1 base, with 18 bases between. From germline, CDR1 is KGHSH and CDR2 LQKENI. Here the CDR3 reads CASSPSRRQNNYGYTF. The covered CDR3 bases are TGTGCCAGCTCGCCCAGCAGGCGACAGAATAACTATGGC.

On this clone itself: The CDR3 goes on 3 residues after the read ends, and that part is filled in from the germline J gene. The rearrangement uses TRBV5-6 and TRBJ1-6, with TRBD1 identical over 9 bases. CDR3 length: 15 amino acids. The germline CDR1 and CDR2 sequences are SGHDT and YYEEEE. Trimming took 5 bases from V and 9 from J; bases not matched to a gene: 9. The CDR3 DNA, read in part, is TGTGCCAGCAGGTACGCGGACAGGGGAAGTTCACCC. It encodes CASRYADRGSSP. The full CDR3 is CASRYADRGSSPLHF.

In regard to this clone: The CDR3 is cut off 3 residues early in the read; its end comes from the germline J gene. This chain joins TRBV20-1 and TRBJ2-3; D is ambiguous. Trimming removed 8 bases from V and 2 bases from J, with 23 bases in between. Germline CDR1 is DFQATT and CDR2 is SNEGSKA (reference sequence). The CDR3 extends over 16 amino acids. The covered CDR3 bases are TGCAGTCTTAGTGGGCAGAGAGAACTTAACACAGATACG. Translated: CSLSGQRELNTDT. The entire CDR3 protein reads CSLSGQRELNTDTQYF.

With regard to this clone: The read finishes 3 residues shy of the CDR3 end, and the germline J gene is used to complete it. The chain employs TRBV19 and TRBJ1-1; D unclear. With 4 bases removed from V and 5 bases from J, the gap between germline ends came to 14 bases. The length of the CDR3 is 14 residues. Germline V CDR1 and CDR2: LNHDA, SQIVND (reference sequence). The CDR3: CASSTLGSQTEAFF. The part of the CDR3 DNA that was read is TGTGCCAGTAGTACTTTAGGGTCGCAGACTGAA.

Concerning this clone: Read sequence stops 3 residues before the CDR3 end, and the germline J gene provides the missing end. The genes are TRBV2 and TRBJ2-7, with 7 bases identical to TRBD2. V trimming: 10 bases; J trimming: 1 base; junction bases outside the gene matches: 10. Germline CDR1 is SNHLY and CDR2 is FYNNEI. This CDR3 is built from 14 residues. CDR3 sequence reads: CATVRASGSYEQYF. The sequenced part of the CDR3 DNA is TGTGCCACCGTTCGGGCTAGCGGATCCTACGAG.

As concerns this clone: The read ends 3 residues early relative to the CDR3; the germline J gene fills the gap. The gene calls are TRBV20-1 and TRBJ2-2; D not resolved. Trimming removed 2 bases at V and 2 bases at J, with 9 bases between. This CDR3 comprises 14 residues. The germline gives CDR1 DFQATT, CDR2 SNEGSKA (reference sequence). The chain's CDR3 is CSARKQINTGELFF. CDR3 DNA, as far as it was read: TGCAGTGCTAGAAAACAGATTAACACCGGGGAG.

On this clone: Read sequence stops 3 residues before the CDR3 end, and the germline J gene provides the missing end. This chain uses TRBV18 with TRBJ2-1; 8 bases align to TRBD2. Trimming at V came to 3 bases and at J to 3 bases, leaving 4 bases not matched to a gene. Looked up from germline, CDR1 is KGHSH and CDR2 is LQKENI. The CDR3 contains 15 residues. The CDR3 protein is CASSPTSGNYNEQFF. CDR3 bases read: TGTGCCAGCTCACCCACTAGCGGAAACTACAATGAG.

About this clone itself: The read terminates 3 residues before the CDR3 end, so the remaining end is supplied by the germline J gene. The chain employs TRBV5-1 and TRBJ1-6; D is perhaps TRBD1 (5 bases). The V gene's germline CDR1 is SGHRS and CDR2 YFSETQ. Trimming cost V 5 bases and J 7 bases, with 16 bases left between them. CDR3 length equals 15 residues. The CDR3 DNA, read in part, is TGCGCCAGCAGAATTGGGGGGACCGACAATTCACCC. This codes for CASRIGGTDNSP. The whole CDR3 protein reads CASRIGGTDNSPLHF.

Points on this clone: The read comes to an end 3 residues before the CDR3 does, leaving the germline J gene to fill in the end. The chain carries TRBV13 and TRBJ1-1; D uncertain. The germline V gene encodes CDR1 PRHDT and CDR2 FYEKMQ (reference sequence). V lost 1 base, J lost 0 bases, and 9 bases lay in between. The CDR3 consists of 15 residues. CDR3 amino acids: CASSLDPIMNTEAFF. The sequenced part of the CDR3 DNA is TGTGCCAGCAGCTTAGATCCCATCATGAACACTGAA.

A note on this clone: The read ends 3 residues early relative to the CDR3; the germline J gene fills the gap. The rearrangement links TRBV11-1 to TRBJ2-1, with D tentatively TRBD1 (6 bases). The CDR3 has 15 residues. In germline, CDR1 is SGHAT, CDR2 FQDESV (reference sequence). V was clipped by 6 bases and J by 4 bases, with 16 bases between them. The chain's CDR3 is CASSTFNRGYNEQFF. The part of the CDR3 DNA that was read is TGTGCCAGCAGTACATTTAATAGGGGGTACAATGAG.

Notes on this clone: Read sequence stops 3 residues before the CDR3 end, and the germline J gene provides the missing end. This chain connects TRBV6-4 to TRBJ2-3; 7 nucleotides line up with TRBD1. The CDR3 totals 14 residues. In germline, CDR1 is MRHNA, CDR2 SNTAGT. The sequenced CDR3 bases are TGTGCCAGCACCTACACGACAGGGTCTCGGCCG. This encodes CASTYTTGSRP. The whole CDR3 is CASTYTTGSRPQYF.

About this clone itself: The CDR3 end is not reached by the read, which stops 3 residues before it; the germline J gene fills it in. The rearrangement uses TRBV5-1 and TRBJ2-2; 11 bases are shared with TRBD2. Losses at the gene ends were 6 bases for V and 6 bases for J; bases not matched to a gene: 10. Per the germline V gene, CDR1 is SGHRS and CDR2 is YFSETQ. The CDR3 has 16 residues. The CDR3 is CASIPIAGGRAGELFF. Incomplete CDR3 DNA: TGCGCCAGCATCCCGATAGCGGGAGGGCGTGCCGGGGAG. The full variable domain, in which reference TRBV5-1 and TRBJ2-2 provide the parts outside the CDR3, is KAGVTQTPRYLIKTRGQQVTLSCSPISGHRSVSWYQQTPGQGLQFLFEYFSETQRNKGNFPGRFSGRQFSNSRSEMNVSTLELGDSALYLCASIPIAGGRAGELFFGEGSRLTVL.

Regarding this clone: The CDR3 end lies 3 residues beyond the end of the read and is filled in from the germline J gene. This chain links TRBV12-3 or TRBV12-4 with TRBJ2-2, with 9 nucleotides matching TRBD1. This CDR3 region has 14 residues. The part of the CDR3 DNA that was read is TGTGCCAGCAGCTTACAGGGGGCAATAGAAAAG. Translated, it gives CASSLQGAIEK. The full CDR3 protein reads CASSLQGAIEKLFF.